Each of the 9 T cell receptor beta chains below was sequenced from the same sample in a study of cytomegalovirus exposure and HLA in healthy donors. PCR amplification relied on 60 Vbeta primers (plus 13 Jbeta primers). Some clones are missing from TCRdb's copy, which holds only in-frame ones; the method was immunoSEQ multiplex PCR. The sample contains some 140,000 clones, under 85% of which appear only once. The sample consisted of PBMCs. These receptors all come from a man aged 25-40 years in good health and CMV-seronegative.

This clone was observed a few times. This sequence joins TRBV9 and TRBJ2-1; 15 bases are shared with TRBD2. Germline CDR1 SGDLS, CDR2 YYNGEE. V dropped 0 bases and J dropped 9; count of bases not matched to a gene: 16. The CDR3 contains 20 residues. CDR3 loop: CASSVATGGLAGGRQGEQFF. The CDR3 nucleotides read TGTGCCAGCAGCGTAGCTACCGGGGGACTAGCGGGGGGCCGGCAGGGTGAGCAGTTCTTC. Based on the CDR3 plus reference TRBV9 and TRBJ2-1, the full variable domain is DSGVTQTPKHLITATGQRVTLRCSPRSGDLSVYWYQQSLDQGLQFLIQYYNGEERAKGNILERFSAQQFPDLHSELNLSSLELGDSALYFCASSVATGGLAGGRQGEQFFGPGTRLTVL.

The chain is built from TRBV29-1 and TRBJ2-2; TRBD2 matches 9 bases. Germline lookup yields CDR1 SQVTM and CDR2 ANQGSEA. The CDR3 totals 15 residues. The J segment lost 7 bases and the V segment lost 4 bases, leaving 10 bases of the junction unmatched. This CDR3 reads CSVGARGLAGGELFF. CDR3 nucleotide sequence: TGCAGCGTTGGGGCCCGGGGACTAGCTGGCGGGGAGCTGTTTTTT.

The chain carries TRBV6-5 and TRBJ1-2; 8 nucleotides line up with TRBD1. Germline CDR1 is MNHEY and CDR2 is SVGAGI. The CDR3 has 14 residues. V was clipped by 4 bases and J by 7 bases; unmatched bases: 8. CDR3 DNA: TGTGCCAGCAGTTCCGGGACAGGTACCCGTGGCTACACCTTC. Translated, it gives CASSSGTGTRGYTF.

The table lists this clone with a count of one. In nucleotides, the CDR3 is TGTGCCAGCAGTTATGGGTGGACAGCAGACGTTAACTATGGCTACACCTTC. This sequence encodes CASSYGWTADVNYGYTF. The chain is built from TRBV27 and TRBJ1-2, with D perhaps TRBD1 (6 bases). The CDR3 consists of 17 residues. The V end was cut by 4 bases, the J end by 1 base, with 19 bases between. The germline V gene encodes CDR1 MNHEY and CDR2 SMNVEV (reference sequence).

The chain joins TRBV6-1 to TRBJ1-2, with 8 bases fitting TRBD1. The CDR3 is 13 amino acids. Germline CDR1 reads MNHNS; CDR2 reads SASEGT. The V and J ends lost 7 bases and 4 bases, in that order; junction bases with no gene match: 5. The CDR3 protein is CASNRDRTYGYTF. The CDR3 DNA is TGTGCCAGCAATCGGGACAGGACCTATGGCTACACCTTC.

The chain combines TRBV19 with TRBJ1-2; 7 positions agree with TRBD1. The V gene end was trimmed by 4 bases and the J gene end by 7 bases; junction bases not matched to a gene: 9. This CDR3 region has 14 residues. Germline loops: CDR1 LNHDA, CDR2 SQIVND (reference sequence). CDR3 nucleotides: TGTGCCAGTAGTAACCGACAGGGAGGAGGTGGCTACACCTTC. Protein sequence: CASSNRQGGGGYTF.

The chain couples TRBV4-2 to TRBJ2-2; perhaps TRBD2 as D (6 bases). In germline, CDR1 is LGHNA, CDR2 YNFKEQ. V lost 2 bases to trimming and J lost 0 bases, with 13 bases between them. The CDR3 covers 17 residues. The CDR3 nucleotides are TGTGCCAGCAGCCAACTCGGACTAACATCGAACACCGGGGAGCTGTTTTTT. It translates to CASSQLGLTSNTGELFF.

The chain links TRBV2 to TRBJ1-2; unclear D gene. V was pared by 7 bases and J by 4 bases, with 19 bases between. Per the germline V gene, CDR1 is SNHLY and CDR2 is FYNNEI. The CDR3 is made up of 15 amino acids. This chain's CDR3 is CASTQDSGSSYGYTF. CDR3 DNA sequence: TGTGCCAGCACTCAGGACTCTGGGTCCTCCTATGGCTACACCTTC.

The CDR3 region has the DNA TGTGCCAGCAGGGGGATTTACAGGGAGAAGGTCGATGAAGCTTTCTTT. Protein sequence: CASRGIYREKVDEAFF. J is TRBJ1-1 and V is TRBV7-9; perhaps TRBD1 as D (6 bases). Germline values: CDR1 SEHNR, CDR2 FQNEAQ (reference sequence). With 6 bases removed from V and 7 bases from J, the gap between germline ends came to 24 bases. This CDR3 comprises 16 residues.